These 23 T cell receptor beta chains were sequenced from one sample in a study of PD-1 blockade in mismatch repair-deficient tumors. The repertoire was sequenced with immunoSEQ multiplex PCR; TCRdb's copy has only in-frame clones and lacks some. The sample includes more than 90,000 clones, about 74% seen only once; the top ten take 4.7%. The sample was peripheral blood, taken 60 weeks after starting pembrolizumab. These receptors were taken from an adult with mismatch repair-deficient cancer.

This chain connects TRBV27 to TRBJ1-2; 8 bases are a match to TRBD1. CDR1 and CDR2 from the germline V gene are MNHEY and SMNVEV (reference sequence). Trimming at V came to 6 bases and at J to 6 bases, leaving 6 bases not matched to a gene. CDR3 length: 13 residues. The CDR3 region is CASSHRGLDGYTF. As DNA, the CDR3 is TGTGCCAGCAGCCACAGGGGGTTGGATGGCTACACCTTC.

The rearrangement uses TRBV27 and TRBJ2-7; D unresolved. Germline values: CDR1 MNHEY, CDR2 SMNVEV (reference sequence). Trimming pared 3 bases from V and 7 bases from J, leaving 7 bases between. There are 11 residues in the CDR3. CDR3 nucleotide sequence: TGTGCCAGCAGTTTTCGTAAGGAGCAGTACTTC. It yields the protein CASSFRKEQYF.

The chain's CDR3 is CAIRTLKNEQFF. CDR3 nucleotides: TGTGCCATCCGGACGCTAAAAAATGAGCAGTTCTTC. This chain links TRBV10-3 with TRBJ2-1; D is unresolved. Germline values: CDR1 ENHRY, CDR2 SYGVKD. V was pared by 8 bases and J by 7 bases, with 12 bases between. CDR3 length: 12 residues.

This clone is medium-sized (0.01 to 0.1%). This sequence joins TRBV9 and TRBJ2-1, with unresolved D. V gave up 1 base and J gave up 10 bases, with 6 bases separating them. The CDR3 has 11 amino acids. From germline, CDR1 is SGDLS and CDR2 YYNGEE. CDR3 DNA: TGTGCCAGCAGCGTAAATTCGGAGCAGTTCTTC. Translating gives CASSVNSEQFF.

This rearrangement joins TRBV11-3 to TRBJ2-1; D may correspond to TRBD1 or TRBD2 (5 bases each). From germline, CDR1 is SGHNT and CDR2 YENEEA. V was clipped by 4 bases and J by 0 bases, with 13 bases between them. CDR3 length: 16 amino acids. Here the CDR3 reads CASSSRGSNSYNEQFF. The CDR3 DNA reads as TGTGCCAGCAGCTCCCGGGGCAGTAACTCCTACAATGAGCAGTTCTTC.

V usage is TRBV6-1 and J usage is TRBJ1-1; D remains ambiguous. CDR1 and CDR2 (germline): MNHNS, SASEGT. V lost 4 bases, J lost 0 bases, and 12 bases lay in between. This CDR3 region has 15 residues. CDR3 sequence: CASSAGSAMNTEAFF. CDR3 in DNA: TGTGCCAGCAGTGCCGGGTCCGCTATGAACACTGAAGCTTTCTTT.

This clone occurred once. The chain links TRBV6-1 to TRBJ1-2, with 7 bases identical to TRBD1. This CDR3 comprises 12 residues. Germline assignment: CDR1 MNHNS and CDR2 SASEGT. With V trimmed by 6 bases and J by 7 bases, 5 bases remained unmatched. Here the CDR3 DNA reads TGTGCCAGCAGCCCGGACAGGAGTGGCTACACCTTC. It encodes CASSPDRSGYTF.

The CDR3 DNA sequence: TGTGCCAGCAGCTGGGGACAGGGTATCCGTGAAAAACTGTTTTTT. Protein: CASSWGQGIREKLFF. This sequence joins TRBV5-8 and TRBJ1-4; 9 bases match TRBD1. J lost 7 bases, V lost 3 bases, and 7 bases had no gene match. Germline-derived CDR1 and CDR2 are SGHTS and YDEGEE. CDR3 size: 15 residues.

With respect to this clone: At one of its ends the junction is not consistent with the germline gene, which may arise from a read error. The chain employs TRBV10-3 and TRBJ2-7; D is unresolved. The CDR3 spans 16 residues. Looked up from germline, CDR1 is ENHRY and CDR2 is SYGVKD. This chain's CDR3 is CASSPHPGRGTYEQYF. In DNA form, the CDR3 reads TGTGCCAGCAGTCCCCACCCGGGTCGCGGCACCTACGAGCAGTACTTC.

This clone was counted at least ten times. This chain connects TRBV6-6 to TRBJ1-2; D is undetermined. Trimming left V 6 bases short and J 0 bases short, with 8 bases between. Germline V lookup: CDR1 MNHNY, CDR2 SVGAGI (reference sequence). The CDR3 runs 13 residues. The CDR3 DNA reads as TGTGCCAGCAGGGTTTCAGCTAACTATGGCTACACCTTC. Translation: CASRVSANYGYTF.

V usage is TRBV5-1 and J usage is TRBJ2-7; tentative D call: TRBD1 (5 bases). V was trimmed by 0 bases and J by 5 bases, leaving 12 bases between them. The CDR3 consists of 14 residues. The germline CDR1 and CDR2 sequences are SGHRS and YFSETQ. CDR3 nucleotide sequence: TGCGCCAGCAGCTTGGAGGGGAACGGCGACGAGCAGTACTTC. Translation: CASSLEGNGDEQYF.

The rearrangement joins TRBV5-4 to TRBJ2-2; 10 positions match TRBD2. The ends lost 6 bases at V and 7 bases at J; junction bases unmatched: 6. CDR3 length: 14 amino acids. Per the germline V gene, CDR1 is SGHNT and CDR2 is YYREEE (reference sequence). DNA of the CDR3: TGTGCCAGCACCCTAGCGGGAGTCGGCGGGGAGCTGTTTTTT. It specifies CASTLAGVGGELFF. The variable domain in full, completed from reference TRBV5-4 and TRBJ2-2, reads ETGVTQSPTHLIKTRGQQVTLRCSSQSGHNTVSWYQQALGQGPQFIFQYYREEENGRGNFPPRFSGLQFPNYSSELNVNALELDDSALYLCASTLAGVGGELFFGEGSRLTVL.

The V and J genes are TRBV4-3 and TRBJ1-5, with TRBD1 as a possible D gene (6 bases). Germline V CDR1 and CDR2: LGHNA, YSLEER. This CDR3 is built from 15 residues. Trimming removed 0 bases from V and 7 bases from J, with 13 bases in between. DNA of the CDR3: TGCGCCAGCAGCCAAGATCGGGGGGCTTGGCAGCCCCAGCATTTT. Amino acids: CASSQDRGAWQPQHF.

In nucleotides, the CDR3 is TGTGCCAGCATACAAGGACTAGCGGGGAGCTACAATGAGCAGTTCTTC. Protein product: CASIQGLAGSYNEQFF. The chain links TRBV7-2 to TRBJ2-1; 12 bases line up with TRBD2. The V segment lost 7 bases and the J segment 3 bases; nucleotides outside the gene matches: 7. CDR1 and CDR2 (germline): SGHTA, FQGNSA. The CDR3 runs to 16 residues.

Only one count was recorded for this clone. The CDR3 reads CASSIRDGLYEQYF. For the CDR3, the DNA is TGTGCCAGCAGCATCCGGGACGGACTCTACGAGCAGTACTTC. The chain links TRBV13 to TRBJ2-7; D might be TRBD1 or TRBD2, each matching 5 bases. CDR3 length equals 14 residues. Germline assignment: CDR1 PRHDT and CDR2 FYEKMQ (reference sequence). V was trimmed by 5 bases and J by 3 bases, leaving 14 bases between them.

The V call is TRBV30, the J call TRBJ2-5; the D is unclear. The CDR3 is 12 residues long. V was shortened by 0 bases and J by 4 bases, with 6 bases between the two germline ends. Germline V gene data show CDR1 as GTSNPN and CDR2 as SVGIG (reference sequence). The CDR3 loop reads CAWSVATETQYF. CDR3 sequence (DNA): TGTGCCTGGAGTGTGGCAACAGAGACCCAGTACTTC.

The rearrangement joins TRBV6-5 to TRBJ1-1; TRBD1 matches at 7 bases. Trimming took 4 bases from V and 0 from J; bases not matched to a gene: 5. The CDR3 totals 15 residues. Germline CDR1 is MNHEY and CDR2 is SVGAGI. CDR3 region: CASSLQGRMNTEAFF. In DNA, the CDR3 is TGTGCCAGCAGTTTACAGGGGAGAATGAACACTGAAGCTTTCTTT.

The chain carries TRBV4-3 and TRBJ2-5; D ambiguous. V shed 1 base and J shed 8 bases, with 11 bases lying between them. This CDR3 is 13 amino acids long. Germline CDR1 is LGHNA and CDR2 is YSLEER. The CDR3 bases are TGCGCCAGCAGCCAAGTTCCTTTGGGCACCCAGTACTTC. Amino acids: CASSQVPLGTQYF.

Notes on this clone: The germline gene is not matched at one end of the junction; a read error may be the cause. The genes are TRBV7-9 and TRBJ2-1; D gene uncertain. Looked up from germline, CDR1 is SEHNR and CDR2 is FQNEAQ (reference sequence). The CDR3 covers 12 residues. CDR3 DNA: TGTGCCAGCAGCTTGCCGACCAATCAGCAGTTCTTC. It codes for CASSLPTNQQFF. The full variable domain, rest sourced from reference TRBV7-9 and TRBJ2-1, is DTGVSQNPRHKITKRGQNVTFRCDPISEHNRLYWYRQTLGQGPEFLTYFQNEAQLEKSRLLSDRFSAERPKGSFSTLEIQRTEQGDSAMYLCASSLPTNQQFFGPGTRLTVL.

The V call is TRBV5-1, the J call TRBJ1-3, with D unclear. The CDR3 has 14 amino acids. V was pared by 7 bases and J by 2 bases, with 13 bases between. From germline, CDR1 is SGHRS and CDR2 YFSETQ. The CDR3 here is CASSGPGTGNTIYF. CDR3 sequence (DNA): TGCGCCAGCTCCGGCCCAGGTACTGGAAACACCATATATTTT.

The rearrangement uses TRBV15 and TRBJ2-1; D is perhaps TRBD2 (5 bases). The germline V gene encodes CDR1 LNHNV and CDR2 YYDKDF (reference sequence). The CDR3 covers 13 residues. V shed 0 bases and J shed 10 bases, with 10 bases lying between them. The CDR3 sequence is CATSRDKRVEQFF. The CDR3 nucleotides are TGTGCCACCAGCAGAGATAAGAGGGTCGAGCAGTTCTTC.

This sequence joins TRBV9 and TRBJ2-2, with 7 nucleotides matching TRBD2. The CDR3 sequence is 17 residues long. Germline-derived CDR1 and CDR2 are SGDLS and YYNGEE. V shed 4 bases, J shed 0 bases, and the junction held 9 bases outside the gene matches. CDR3 sequence reads: CASSPFARGANTGELFF. The CDR3 coding sequence is TGTGCCAGCAGCCCCTTTGCCCGGGGGGCGAACACCGGGGAGCTGTTTTTT.

This chain connects TRBV7-2 to TRBJ2-1; 7 bases are shared with TRBD2. CDR1 and CDR2 from the germline V gene are SGHTA and FQGNSA. The CDR3 is 15 residues long. V gave up 4 bases and J gave up 7 bases; unmatched junction bases: 10. CDR3: CASSSAWEGLNEQFF. The DNA for the CDR3 is TGTGCCAGCAGCTCCGCCTGGGAGGGCCTGAATGAGCAGTTCTTC.